This T cell receptor (beta chain) was documented in a study of CXCR3-negative and CXCR3-positive naive CD8 T cells. General study findings and limits: TRBV-TRBJ usage matched between naive CXCR3-negative and CXCR3-positive cells but not between memory cells. It was found that naive subsets had comparable surface CD5, and TCR strength was inferred from TRB CDR3 properties. Comparison of naive cells showed more hydrophobic TRB CDR3s in CXCR3-positive than in CXCR3-negative naive cells.

Cells that were CD45RO-CCR7+CD27+CD95- constituted naive CD8+ T cells. In regard to this clonotype: Its antigen is currently unknown.

The libraries of TRB cDNA were prepared using 5' RACE with UMI labels. TCRdb re-called the 5' RACE reads and shows each CDR3 protein once, DNA omitted. This table holds 150,000 or so distinct CDR3 sequences. CDR3 length equals 18 residues. CDR1 MDHEN and CDR2 SYDVKM come from the germline V gene. Sequencing input: naive CXCR3+ CD8+ T cells from blood. The subset is: CD45RO-CCR7+CD27+CD95- naive CD8+ T cells expressing CXCR3 (TNR3+). The TCR sequence derives from a human donor in good health. Some clones in this sample may be carry-over from other donors' samples. The chain is built from TRBV28 and TRBJ1-4; TCRdb's D call, TRBD1, is unchecked because there is no DNA. The CDR3 here is CASSLRPGRGATNEKLFF.